This T cell receptor beta chain was recovered during a study of shared clonotypes between healthy human individuals. In the naive CD8 group, cells lacked CD45RO and were positively selected for CCR7, so terminally differentiated effector memory CD45RA+ cells were left out. This clone was seen a few times. The antigen remains undetermined. Because the CDR3 is missing its conserved closing phenylalanine or tryptophan, this is likely a read error. Here immunoSEQ multiplex PCR was the method, and the copy in TCRdb shows in-frame clones only, minus some. The sample lists some 2,000,000 clones; roughly 95% were seen once. The germline V gene has CDR1 SGHRS and CDR2 YFSETQ. Trimming took 1 base from V and 5 from J, leaving 10 bases between them. This CDR3 region has 15 residues. Regarding the study as a whole: Clonotypes that were shared across a few donors made up around 5% of naive CD4 clonotypes. Researchers sampled only blood; tissue repertoires likely differ.

The sequenced sample consisted of naive CD8+ T cells sorted from blood. This sequence was found in a man aged 18 to 29 in good health. V is TRBV5-1 and J is TRBJ1-6; D might be TRBD1 (5 bases). The CDR3: CASSLQQTDNSPLHL. CDR3 in DNA: TGCGCCAGCAGCTTGCAACAGACAGATAATTCACCCCTCCACCTT.